This T cell receptor (beta chain) is drawn from a study of long-term antiretroviral therapy in people with HIV. Overall study findings and caveats: Participants lacked recorded data on ART adherence, viral resistance or therapy changes.

To note about this clone: What it binds is unknown.

Running of the v3.0 immunoSEQ assay took place at survey level. Profiled with immunoSEQ multiplex PCR; TCRdb holds only in-frame clones, not every one. The data contain approximately 30,000 clones, around 84% of them singletons. The CDR3 contains 16 residues. Trimming removed 4 bases from V and 0 bases from J, with 10 bases in between. Germline CDR1 MNHEY, CDR2 SVGAGI. This receptor was identified in a woman in her thirties with HIV. The J gene is TRBJ1-6, the V gene TRBV6-5; D is possibly TRBD1 (5 bases). Sequencing used unsorted PBMCs, obtained 0.8 years after starting antiretroviral therapy. The CDR3 loop reads CASSSGTSSYNSPLHF. The CDR3 DNA reads as TGTGCCAGCAGTTCGGGGACTAGCTCCTATAATTCACCCCTCCACTTT.